Listed below are T cell receptor beta chains from one sample, sequenced in a study of beta chain features in type 1 diabetes. Clones were sequenced by immunoSEQ multiplex PCR, and TCRdb holds only the in-frame ones, with some missing. The data contain 130,000 to 150,000 clones, over 9.5% of them singletons. Material for sequencing was naive CD4+ T cells from blood. These receptors were obtained from a man between 18 and 29 years old in good health. The conserved cysteine and the conserved F or W are not part of the CDR3 here. Fields, in order: V gene, J gene, CDR3 protein.

v_gene: TRBV7-2; j_gene: TRBJ1-4; CDR3aa: ASSLVSGVGEKLF
v_gene: TRBV6-5; j_gene: TRBJ1-3; CDR3aa: ASSYSRGLSGNTIY
v_gene: TRBV5-1; j_gene: TRBJ2-3; CDR3aa: ASSLGPYRGTDTQY
v_gene: TRBV5-1; j_gene: TRBJ2-7; CDR3aa: ASSLARGGTYEQY
v_gene: TRBV7-8; j_gene: TRBJ1-2; CDR3aa: ASSSRTNYGYT
v_gene: TRBV7-2; j_gene: TRBJ2-3; CDR3aa: AAGRGITDTQY
v_gene: TRBV7-2; j_gene: TRBJ2-2; CDR3aa: ASSVQGIPTGELF
v_gene: TRBV19; j_gene: TRBJ1-2; CDR3aa: ASSLPSRAFTVGYT
v_gene: TRBV28; j_gene: TRBJ2-5; CDR3aa: ASSLTSARGQKETQY
v_gene: TRBV18; j_gene: TRBJ1-2; CDR3aa: ASSPEGVYGYT
v_gene: TRBV7-9; j_gene: TRBJ2-1; CDR3aa: ASRKGGGAYNEQF
v_gene: TRBV30; j_gene: TRBJ2-3; CDR3aa: AWGAGASTDTQY
v_gene: TRBV5-4; j_gene: -; CDR3aa: ASSSPWGDSYEQY
v_gene: TRBV9; j_gene: TRBJ2-1; CDR3aa: ASSVGQDNEQF
v_gene: TRBV7-9; j_gene: TRBJ2-5; CDR3aa: ASSLEAVKSQY
v_gene: TRBV7-7; j_gene: TRBJ2-5; CDR3aa: ASRDGTTQGTQY
v_gene: TRBV18; j_gene: TRBJ2-7; CDR3aa: ASSPSSGVSYEQY